Listed below are T cell receptor beta chains from one sample, sequenced in a study of T cells in tuberculosis. Profiling relied on immunoSEQ multiplex PCR, and the TCRdb table lists in-frame clones only, not all of them. The sample yields roughly 34,000 clones, 80% to 95% seen once. What was sequenced was PBMCs. The receptor source for this set is a donor between 5 and 29 years old with latent tuberculosis or without tuberculosis infection. Some clones in this sample may be carry-over from other donors' samples. Each CDR3 is given with its conserved first and last residue. The D gene is left open where the match is weak. Clone sizes are given selectively: once, few, many, or a class where the clone is expanded.

D: TRBD1
V: TRBV6-1
size: -
J: TRBJ2-3
CDR3: CASSAGIRDRGQGTQYF
DNA: TGTGCCAGCAGTGCCGGTATCCGGGACAGGGGGCAAGGTACGCAGTATTTT

D: TRBD1
V: TRBV6-1
size: -
J: TRBJ1-2
CDR3: CATTGENYGYTF
DNA: TGTGCCACCACAGGGGAAAACTATGGCTACACCTTC

D: TRBD1
V: TRBV4-1
size: -
J: TRBJ1-2
CDR3: CASSQDFGTGNYGYTF
DNA: TGCGCCAGCAGCCAAGATTTTGGGACAGGTAACTATGGCTACACCTTC

D: -
V: TRBV27
size: -
J: TRBJ2-7
CDR3: CASSFRAGYEQYF
DNA: TGTGCCAGCAGTTTTCGGGCAGGGTACGAGCAGTACTTC

D: -
V: TRBV7-9
size: -
J: TRBJ1-4
CDR3: CASSRDFLGGKLFF
DNA: TGTGCCAGCAGCCGGGATTTCCTGGGAGGAAAACTGTTTTTT

D: -
V: TRBV7-9
size: -
J: TRBJ1-2
CDR3: CASTGYHYGYTF
DNA: TGTGCCAGCACAGGATATCACTATGGCTACACCTTC

D: -
V: TRBV6-1
size: once
J: TRBJ1-1
CDR3: CASSELGAPRTEAFF
DNA: TGTGCCAGCAGTGAGTTGGGGGCCCCTAGGACTGAAGCTTTCTTT

D: -
V: TRBV5-4
size: -
J: TRBJ1-3
CDR3: CASSLASGSGNTIYF
DNA: TGTGCCAGCAGCTTGGCATCGGGGAGTGGAAACACCATATATTTT

D: -
V: TRBV30
size: -
J: TRBJ2-7
CDR3: CAWAMETANYEQYF
DNA: TGTGCCTGGGCCATGGAGACGGCTAACTACGAGCAGTACTTC

D: -
V: TRBV4-2
size: -
J: TRBJ2-5
CDR3: CASSEPGLQETQYF
DNA: TGTGCCAGCAGCGAGCCGGGACTTCAAGAGACCCAGTACTTC

D: TRBD2
V: TRBV7-6
size: -
J: TRBJ2-2
CDR3: CASSFGAGGPHGTGELFF
DNA: TGTGCCAGCAGCTTCGGGGCGGGAGGGCCCCATGGCACCGGGGAGCTGTTTTTT

D: TRBD1
V: TRBV28
size: -
J: TRBJ1-2
CDR3: CTSRDRGQGALGYTF
DNA: TGTACCAGCAGGGATCGGGGACAGGGGGCGCTCGGCTACACCTTC

D: -
V: TRBV18
size: once
J: TRBJ1-1
CDR3: CASSPDRRNTEAFF
DNA: TGTGCCAGCTCACCAGACAGGAGGAACACTGAAGCTTTCTTT

D: -
V: TRBV6-1
size: -
J: TRBJ2-7
CDR3: CATGFRAGSYEQYF
DNA: TGTGCCACTGGATTCAGGGCGGGAAGCTACGAGCAGTACTTC